This T cell receptor (beta chain) was retrieved from a study of shared clonotypes between healthy human individuals. V dropped 2 bases and J dropped 3; count of bases not matched to a gene: 3. CDR1 MNHEY and CDR2 SVGAGI come from the germline V gene. The CDR3 consists of 15 residues. The naive CD8 fraction comprised CD45RO-negative cells positively selected for CCR7 and excluded terminally differentiated effector memory CD45RA+ cells. Profiled with immunoSEQ multiplex PCR; TCRdb holds only in-frame clones, not every one. Of approximately 600,000 clones in the sample, roughly 95% were seen once. Study-level findings and limits: Rarefaction analysis demonstrated incomplete sorted-subset sequencing notwithstanding large depth.

In regard to this clone: Its antigen is currently unknown. Other DNA sequences from this sample encode an identical CDR3 as well.

This TCR came from a woman in her twenties or thirties in good health. Sequencing used naive CD8+ T cells sorted from blood. V and J are TRBV6-5 and TRBJ2-7; the match to TRBD2 covers 11 bases. For the CDR3, the DNA is TGTGCCAGCAGTTACGGGACTAGCGGATTCTACGAGCAGTACTTC. This translates into CASSYGTSGFYEQYF.